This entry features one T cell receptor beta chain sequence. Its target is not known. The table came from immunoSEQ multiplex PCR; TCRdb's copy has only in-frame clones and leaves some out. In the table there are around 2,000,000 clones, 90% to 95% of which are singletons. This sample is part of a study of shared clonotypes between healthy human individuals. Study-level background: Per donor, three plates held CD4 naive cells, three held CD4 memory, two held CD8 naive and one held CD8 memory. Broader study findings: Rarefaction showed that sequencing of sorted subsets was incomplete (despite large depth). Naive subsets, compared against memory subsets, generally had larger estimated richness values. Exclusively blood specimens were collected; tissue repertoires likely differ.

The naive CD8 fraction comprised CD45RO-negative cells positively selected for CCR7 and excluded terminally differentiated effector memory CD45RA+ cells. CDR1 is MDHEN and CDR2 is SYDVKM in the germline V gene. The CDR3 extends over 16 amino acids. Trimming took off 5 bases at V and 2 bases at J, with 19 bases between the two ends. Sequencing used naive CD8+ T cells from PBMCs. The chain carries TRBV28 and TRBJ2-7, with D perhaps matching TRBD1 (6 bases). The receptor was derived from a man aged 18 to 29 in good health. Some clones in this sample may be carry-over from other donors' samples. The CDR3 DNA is TGTGCCAGCAGTCCCCTCCCCACCAGGGGCGCCTACGAGCAGTACTTC. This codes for CASSPLPTRGAYEQYF.